These 32 T cell receptor beta chains share one sample of origin, sequenced in a study of cytomegalovirus exposure and HLA in healthy donors. Primers for the PCR totalled 60 Vbeta and 13 Jbeta. Clones were sequenced by immunoSEQ multiplex PCR, and TCRdb holds only the in-frame ones, with some missing. The sample lists about 120,000 clones, just under 75% occurring once. Material for sequencing was PBMCs. All receptors derive from a human donor in good health.

The chain has TRBV5-5 and TRBJ2-1; D possibly corresponds to TRBD2 (5 bases). The CDR3 consists of 15 residues. Trimming stripped 3 bases from V and 0 bases from J, with 10 bases between. Per the germline V gene, CDR1 is SGHKS and CDR2 is YYEKEE (reference sequence). CDR3: CASSSGVSSYNEQFF. DNA of the CDR3: TGTGCCAGCAGCTCCGGGGTAAGCTCCTACAATGAGCAGTTCTTC.

Here the CDR3 DNA reads TGTGCAAGTCGCTTCAGGGGGGAGAATCAGCCCCAGCATTTT. Translated: CASRFRGENQPQHF. The V gene is TRBV12-2, the J gene TRBJ1-5; TRBD1, the table's D call, lacks a check against the DNA. TRBV12-2 is designated a pseudogene. The CDR3 runs to 14 residues.

This clone appeared a few times. The chain employs TRBV9 and TRBJ2-3; D may be TRBD2 (5 bases). Germline-derived CDR1 and CDR2 are SGDLS and YYNGEE. The CDR3 covers 14 residues. Trimming took 0 bases from V and 4 from J, leaving 9 bases between them. As DNA, the CDR3 is TGTGCCAGCAGCGTAGGGAGCGGCCCAGATACGCAGTATTTT. Translating it yields CASSVGSGPDTQYF.

The gene calls are TRBV30 and TRBJ1-3, with 7 bases identical to TRBD1. The V segment lost 6 bases and the J segment 5 bases; nucleotides outside the gene matches: 13. This CDR3 has 15 amino acids. The germline V gene has CDR1 GTSNPN and CDR2 SVGIG (reference sequence). The DNA for the CDR3 is TGTGCCTGCCCCTTCTCAGGGACAGAAAGAAACACCATATATTTT. This sequence encodes CACPFSGTERNTIYF.

The chain carries TRBV19 and TRBJ2-3, with D tentatively TRBD2 (6 bases). V shed 6 bases and J shed 3 bases, with 13 bases lying between them. CDR1 is LNHDA and CDR2 is SQIVND in the germline V gene (reference sequence). The CDR3 runs to 14 residues. This CDR3 reads CASSSGLMTDTQYF. CDR3 sequence (DNA): TGTGCCAGTAGCTCGGGACTGATGACAGATACGCAGTATTTT.

The chain is built from TRBV7-3 and TRBJ2-3, with D uncertain. The germline CDR1 and CDR2 sequences are SGHTA and FQGTGA. V lost 5 bases and J 4 bases, leaving 7 bases between the germline ends. The length of the CDR3 is 12 residues. The CDR3 DNA reads as TGTGCCAGCAGCCAAGGAGCAGATACGCAGTATTTT. The encoded protein is CASSQGADTQYF.

This clone turned up a few times. This rearrangement joins TRBV19 to TRBJ2-1, with D possibly TRBD2 on 6 matching bases. The length of the CDR3 is 13 residues. The V and J ends lost 6 bases and 10 bases respectively, with 16 bases between them. Germline lookup yields CDR1 LNHDA and CDR2 SQIVND (reference sequence). The CDR3 is CASRREPVGEQFF. CDR3 coding DNA: TGTGCCAGTAGACGGGAGCCCGTCGGAGAGCAGTTCTTC.

This clone was recorded once. This sequence joins TRBV29-1 and TRBJ2-1; 7 nucleotides match TRBD1. Germline V CDR1 and CDR2: SQVTM, ANQGSEA. The V segment lost 6 bases and the J segment 0 bases; nucleotides outside the gene matches: 8. This CDR3 is 15 amino acids long. CDR3 loop: CSVNHQGDSYNEQFF. The CDR3, as DNA: TGCAGCGTCAACCACCAGGGGGACTCCTACAATGAGCAGTTCTTC.

This clone was counted only a few times. The rearrangement uses TRBV6-1 and TRBJ2-3; tentatively, D is TRBD2 (6 bases). Trimming pared 7 bases from V and 4 bases from J, leaving 18 bases between. CDR1 and CDR2 (germline): MNHNS, SASEGT. The CDR3 spans 15 residues. CDR3 region: CASTLTGWGADTQYF. DNA for the CDR3: TGTGCCAGCACCTTGACGGGTTGGGGGGCAGATACGCAGTATTTT.

This chain joins TRBV19 and TRBJ1-5, with D possibly TRBD1 on 6 matching bases. The CDR3 loop spans 15 amino acids. V was cut by 5 bases and J by 7 bases, with 18 bases left in between. Germline CDR1 and CDR2: LNHDA and SQIVND (reference sequence). CDR3 bases: TGTGCCAGTAGTTCCGAGAGGGGGGGCGGCCAGCCCCAGCATTTT. Residues: CASSSERGGGQPQHF.

This clone appeared once. The chain recombines TRBV11-3 with TRBJ2-3; 9 bases map to TRBD2. CDR3 length equals 17 residues. After removal of 0 bases from V and 4 bases from J, the junction contained 8 bases not matched to a gene. Per germline, CDR1 SGHNT and CDR2 YENEEA. The CDR3 sequence is CASSLDTGSGSPDTQYF. The CDR3 DNA reads as TGTGCCAGCAGCTTAGATACGGGTAGCGGGAGCCCAGATACGCAGTATTTT. Looking up the rest from reference TRBV11-3 and TRBJ2-3 gives the full variable domain: EAGVVQSPRYKIIEKKQPVAFWCNPISGHNTLYWYLQNLGQGPELLIRYENEEAVDDSQLPKDRFSAERLKGVDSTLKIQPAELGDSAVYLCASSLDTGSGSPDTQYFGPGTRLTVL.

The gene calls are TRBV9 and TRBJ2-1; 12 positions match TRBD2. Germline V gene sequence: CDR1 SGDLS, CDR2 YYNGEE. After removal of 0 bases from V and 5 bases from J, the junction contained 6 bases not matched to a gene. The CDR3 has 17 amino acids. The CDR3, as DNA: TGTGCCAGCAGCGTAGGACTAGCGGGAGTGCTCGACAATGAGCAGTTCTTC. This encodes CASSVGLAGVLDNEQFF.

The chain employs TRBV7-3 and TRBJ2-5; 11 bases match TRBD2. The CDR3 extends over 17 amino acids. V lost 4 bases, J lost 1 base, and 8 bases stayed unmatched. Germline V gene lookup returns CDR1 SGHTA and CDR2 FQGTGA. The CDR3 bases are TGTGCCAGCAGCTCTACTAGCGGGGGCCGTTTCCAAGAGACCCAGTACTTC. It specifies CASSSTSGGRFQETQYF. The full variable domain, with the rest looked up from reference TRBV7-3 and TRBJ2-5, is GAGVSQTPSNKVTEKGKYVELRCDPISGHTALYWYRQSLGQGPEFLIYFQGTGAADDSGLPNDRFFAVRPEGSVSTLKIQRTERGDSAVYLCASSSTSGGRFQETQYFGPGTRLLVL.

The chain couples TRBV7-6 to TRBJ2-5; no definite D call. The CDR3 contains 11 residues. Germline V gene data show CDR1 as SGHVS and CDR2 as FNYEAQ. Trimming stripped 6 bases from V and 2 bases from J, with 4 bases between. The CDR3 reads CASSLQETQYF. CDR3 bases: TGTGCCAGCAGTCTTCAAGAGACCCAGTACTTC.

The rearrangement joins TRBV4-2 to TRBJ2-3, with TRBD2 matching 7 bases. Trimming took 1 base from V and 6 from J; bases not matched to a gene: 13. Germline V gives CDR1 LGHNA, CDR2 YNFKEQ. This CDR3 region has 17 residues. Here the CDR3 reads CASSQGPFGGGGDTQYF. The CDR3 bases are TGTGCCAGCAGCCAAGGCCCCTTTGGGGGGGGAGGGGATACGCAGTATTTT.

The V and J genes are TRBV7-3 and TRBJ2-1; the match to TRBD1 covers 7 bases. CDR3 size: 14 residues. The germline V gene has CDR1 SGHTA and CDR2 FQGTGA. J gave up 6 bases and V 5 bases, and 7 bases lay outside the gene matches. The CDR3 sequence is CASSPRQGPNEQFF. The CDR3 DNA reads TGTGCCAGCAGCCCGCGACAGGGCCCCAATGAGCAGTTCTTC.

The genes are TRBV14 and TRBJ2-7, with D hard to call. Germline-derived CDR1 and CDR2 are SGHDN and FVKESK. The CDR3 sequence is 13 residues long. The V gene lost 1 base and the J gene lost 3 bases, with 7 bases spanning the gap. The CDR3 sequence is CASSQGIFYEQYF. DNA of the CDR3: TGTGCCAGCAGCCAAGGTATTTTCTACGAGCAGTACTTC.

This clone was counted a few times. The rearrangement uses TRBV4-2 and TRBJ1-3; no reliable D call. The CDR3 has 15 residues. Trimming removed 0 bases from V and 0 bases from J, with 6 bases in between. The germline V gene encodes CDR1 LGHNA and CDR2 YNFKEQ. The CDR3 sequence: CASSQESGSGNTIYF. In DNA form, the CDR3 reads TGTGCCAGCAGCCAAGAGAGCGGCTCTGGAAACACCATATATTTT.

The chain is built from TRBV5-8 and TRBJ2-1, with D possibly matching TRBD1 (6 bases). V lost 0 bases and J lost 1, with 14 bases in between. The CDR3 runs 17 residues. Looked up from germline, CDR1 is SGHTS and CDR2 is YDEGEE. The CDR3 DNA follows: TGTGCCAGCAGCTTGGAGTTGGCTGGACAGTCCTACAATGAGCAGTTCTTC. This codes for CASSLELAGQSYNEQFF.

The V gene is TRBV25-1, the J gene TRBJ1-1; no firm D call. The CDR3 has 16 amino acids. The V gene's germline CDR1 is MGHDK and CDR2 SYGVNS. V lost 0 bases, J lost 0 bases, and 11 bases lay in between. The CDR3 bases are TGTGCCAGCAGTGAATACGGGGTGGGGATGAACACTGAAGCTTTCTTT. Its protein product is CASSEYGVGMNTEAFF.

The rearrangement links TRBV28 to TRBJ2-3, with 9 bases lining up with TRBD2. Germline V gene data show CDR1 as MDHEN and CDR2 as SYDVKM. With V trimmed by 4 bases and J by 1 base, 3 bases remained unmatched. The CDR3 spans 15 residues. DNA of the CDR3: TGTGCCAGCAGTTCTAGCGGGACCGGCACAGATACGCAGTATTTT. Its translation is CASSSSGTGTDTQYF. Looking up the rest from reference TRBV28 and TRBJ2-3 gives the full variable domain: DVKVTQSSRYLVKRTGEKVFLECVQDMDHENMFWYRQDPGLGLRLIYFSYDVKMKEKGDIPEGYSVSREKKERFSLILESASTNQTSMYLCASSSSGTGTDTQYFGPGTRLTVL.

This chain joins TRBV28 and TRBJ1-5, with TRBD1 matching over 7 bases. The CDR3 has 13 amino acids. V lost 6 bases, J lost 6 bases, and 5 bases stayed unmatched. CDR1 is MDHEN, CDR2 SYDVKM, per germline. CDR3 nucleotides: TGTGCCAGCAGAGCCGACAGGGCTCAGCCCCAGCATTTT. This gives the protein CASRADRAQPQHF.

V usage is TRBV10-2 and J usage is TRBJ2-7; D is possibly TRBD2 (5 bases). Trimming took 6 bases from V and 2 from J, leaving 11 bases between them. The CDR3 covers 13 residues. CDR1 and CDR2 from the germline V gene are WSHSY and SAAADI. The CDR3 DNA reads TGCGCCAGCAGCCGAGCCGGGGCCTACGAGCAGTACTTC. This gives the protein CASSRAGAYEQYF.

The CDR3 DNA is TGTGCCAGTACCGCTCTCGGGGGGGACACAGATACGCAGTATTTT. Amino acids: CASTALGGDTDTQYF. This chain links TRBV19 with TRBJ2-3; 8 nucleotides line up with TRBD2. The CDR3 runs to 15 residues. V lost 7 bases and J lost 2; bases outside the gene matches: 8. Germline assignment: CDR1 LNHDA and CDR2 SQIVND (reference sequence).

This clone was recorded a few times. The chain joins TRBV4-1 to TRBJ2-5, with D possibly TRBD1 on 5 matching bases. Germline CDR1 is MGHRA and CDR2 is YSYEKL. With 1 base removed from V and 5 bases from J, the gap between germline ends came to 14 bases. This CDR3 has 15 residues. The CDR3 loop is CASSQASSGLETQYF. The CDR3 nucleotides are TGCGCCAGCAGCCAAGCCTCGTCAGGGCTGGAGACCCAGTACTTC.

This chain connects TRBV4-2 to TRBJ1-1; a possible D gene is TRBD1 (5 bases). V was trimmed by 4 bases and J by 7 bases, leaving 19 bases between them. CDR1 is LGHNA, CDR2 YNFKEQ, per germline. The CDR3 sequence is 15 residues long. The CDR3 is CASSLWGYGGNEAFF. The CDR3 DNA reads TGTGCCAGCAGCCTATGGGGATATGGGGGGAATGAAGCTTTCTTT.

The V call is TRBV7-8, the J call TRBJ1-1; D might be TRBD1 (5 bases). Between the trimmed V and J ends, which lost 2 bases and 2 bases, there was a span of 21 bases. CDR1 and CDR2 (germline): SGHVS, FQNEAQ. The CDR3 loop spans 18 amino acids. The CDR3 DNA sequence: TGTGCCAGCAGCTTACTTGCCCTAAAGGGGATACGAAACACTGAAGCTTTCTTT. Protein product: CASSLLALKGIRNTEAFF.

This rearrangement joins TRBV5-4 to TRBJ1-1, with D unresolved. V lost 4 bases, J lost 0 bases, and 7 bases lay in between. Germline values: CDR1 SGHNT, CDR2 YYREEE (reference sequence). The CDR3 covers 13 residues. The CDR3 loop reads CASSLVMNTEAFF. The CDR3 region has the DNA TGTGCCAGCAGCCTGGTCATGAACACTGAAGCTTTCTTT. The full variable domain, its missing parts supplied by reference TRBV5-4 and TRBJ1-1, is ETGVTQSPTHLIKTRGQQVTLRCSSQSGHNTVSWYQQALGQGPQFIFQYYREEENGRGNFPPRFSGLQFPNYSSELNVNALELDDSALYLCASSLVMNTEAFFGQGTRLTVV.

This clone came up a few times. The chain employs TRBV28 and TRBJ1-1, with D maybe TRBD1 (6 bases). Trimming removed 7 bases at V and 1 base at J, with 16 bases between. Germline values: CDR1 MDHEN, CDR2 SYDVKM. The CDR3 has 15 amino acids. CDR3 loop: CASIPGGGQNTEAFF. In DNA form, the CDR3 reads TGTGCCAGCATCCCCGGGGGGGGACAGAACACTGAAGCTTTCTTT.

The J gene is TRBJ2-7, the V gene TRBV10-3; the D is unclear. Germline V gene data show CDR1 as ENHRY and CDR2 as SYGVKD. The CDR3 extends over 13 amino acids. Trimming took 0 bases from V and 4 from J, leaving 7 bases between them. As DNA, the CDR3 is TGTGCCATCAGTGAGTCGAACGAGTACGAGCAGTACTTC. Translation: CAISESNEYEQYF.

The V call is TRBV2, the J call TRBJ1-1; D is uncertain. The CDR3 runs 9 residues. V was trimmed by 8 bases and J by 11 bases, leaving 9 bases between them. Germline CDR1 reads SNHLY; CDR2 reads FYNNEI. This chain's CDR3 is CASGGRAFF. The CDR3 coding sequence is TGTGCCAGCGGAGGGAGGGCTTTCTTT.

This chain joins TRBV7-9 and TRBJ2-1; 8 nucleotides line up with TRBD2. Germline CDR1 SEHNR, CDR2 FQNEAQ (reference sequence). Losses at the gene ends were 5 bases for V and 7 bases for J; bases not matched to a gene: 19. This CDR3 has 18 amino acids. The CDR3 protein is CASSPKVRVAGIGNEQFF. In DNA, the CDR3 is TGTGCCAGCAGCCCCAAGGTGCGGGTAGCGGGAATTGGTAATGAGCAGTTCTTC.